This T cell receptor beta chain was recovered during a study of blood T cell repertoires in COVID-19. For the study at large: Sites across the United States, Italy and Spain contributed samples from acute and convalescent COVID-19. From T cells, B-cell-depleted T cells, or PBMCs came the material, which was cDNA or gDNA.

TCRdb's copy holds only in-frame clones and misses some; the assay was immunoSEQ multiplex PCR. The sample yields about 430,000 clones, approximately 91% seen once. Individuals aged roughly 18 to 95 years were recruited from 24 US areas. Participants in the exposed group had met a COVID-19 case in the 2 weeks before joining the study. Germline V gene sequence: CDR1 LGHNA, CDR2 YSLEER. The CDR3 extends over 17 amino acids. Trimming took off 0 bases at V and 0 bases at J, with 12 bases between the two ends. The sequencing sample was made of PBMCs or T cells enriched from blood (not recorded which). The rearrangement uses TRBV4-3 and TRBJ1-3; D is unresolved. This TCR derives from a woman under 30 who had been exposed to COVID-19. The CDR3 protein is CASSQEGGRPSGNTIYF. CDR3 nucleotide sequence: TGCGCCAGCAGCCAAGAGGGAGGCAGACCCTCTGGAAACACCATATATTTT.